This record looks at one TCR beta chain sequence and its context. These data originate in a study of neoadjuvant anti-PD-1 for oral cavity cancer. The germline V gene encodes CDR1 SGHAT and CDR2 FQNNGV. This CDR3 is built from 15 residues. The germline V and J ends were trimmed by 1 base and 4 bases, with 13 bases remaining between them. Measured with immunoSEQ multiplex PCR; TCRdb has only the in-frame clones, and not every one. The repertoire holds approximately 83,000 clones, with approximately 80% as singletons. The source was PBMCs, collected before nivolumab (anti-PD-1) treatment. This clonotype originated in a person between 40 and 85 years old with oral cavity squamous cell carcinoma. The V call is TRBV11-2, the J call TRBJ1-2, with D perhaps TRBD1 (5 bases). Written as DNA, the CDR3 is TGTGCCAGCAGCTTAGGAACAGGCATCTTCTATGGCTACACCTTC. This gives the protein CASSLGTGIFYGYTF.